The rows below give T cell receptor beta chains drawn from one sample of a study of blood T cells in healthy people across ages. Each CDR3 protein is one row after TCRdb ran MiXCR on the 5' RACE reads. The sample holds 600,000 to 850,000 distinct CDR3 sequences, roughly 44% seen once. Sequenced input: blood. The receptors originated from a woman aged 55-69 years in good health. The CDR3 runs from the conserved cysteine through the conserved F or W. D genes are given only for firm matches. Size is stated for part of the rows, as once, few or many counts, or as a class when the clone is expanded.

d_gene: NA
j_gene: TRBJ2-7
v_gene: TRBV5-5
abundance: few
CDR3aa: CASSPEGESSEQYF
CDR3nt: TGTGCCAGCAGCCCCGAGGGGGAGTCTAGCGAGCAGTACTTC

d_gene: NA
j_gene: TRBJ1-1
v_gene: TRBV7-2
abundance: NA
CDR3aa: CASSLGVHSSTEAFF
CDR3nt: TGTGCCAGCAGCTTAGGAGTACATTCGAGCACTGAAGCTTTCTTT

d_gene: NA
j_gene: TRBJ2-3
v_gene: TRBV6-4
abundance: many
CDR3aa: CASSMGDTQYF
CDR3nt: TGTGCCAGCTCCATGGGAGATACGCAGTATTTT

d_gene: NA
j_gene: TRBJ2-1
v_gene: TRBV14
abundance: NA
CDR3aa: CASSARQTYNEQFF
CDR3nt: TGTGCCAGCAGCGCGCGACAGACATACAATGAGCAGTTCTTC

d_gene: NA
j_gene: TRBJ2-1
v_gene: TRBV4-3
abundance: NA
CDR3aa: CASSVVRGGSYNEQFF
CDR3nt: TGCGCCAGCAGCGTAGTTAGGGGGGGCTCCTACAATGAGCAGTTCTTC

d_gene: NA
j_gene: TRBJ2-7
v_gene: TRBV6-5
abundance: NA
CDR3aa: CASSGVGSREQYF
CDR3nt: TGTGCCAGCTCAGGGGTGGGGAGCCGTGAGCAGTACTTC

d_gene: NA
j_gene: TRBJ1-3
v_gene: TRBV14
abundance: once
CDR3aa: CASSQTGNTIYF
CDR3nt: TGTGCCAGCAGCCAAACCGGAAACACCATATATTTT

d_gene: NA
j_gene: TRBJ2-7
v_gene: TRBV20-1
abundance: few
CDR3aa: CSAPGPGTYEQYF
CDR3nt: TGCAGTGCCCCGGGACCAGGCACCTACGAGCAGTACTTC

d_gene: NA
j_gene: TRBJ1-2
v_gene: TRBV11-3
abundance: NA
CDR3aa: CASSLDPMGKGYTF
CDR3nt: TGTGCCAGCAGCTTAGATCCGATGGGGAAGGGCTACACCTTC

d_gene: TRBD2
j_gene: TRBJ2-1
v_gene: TRBV5-1
abundance: NA
CDR3aa: CASSWRLAPGHEQFF
CDR3nt: TGCGCCAGCAGCTGGAGACTAGCCCCAGGTCATGAGCAGTTCTTC

d_gene: NA
j_gene: TRBJ2-1
v_gene: TRBV20-1
abundance: NA
CDR3aa: CSARDPAGNEQFF
CDR3nt: TGCAGTGCCCGGGACCCCGCGGGGAATGAGCAGTTCTTC

d_gene: NA
j_gene: TRBJ2-5
v_gene: TRBV7-9
abundance: few
CDR3aa: CASSLNYRETQYF
CDR3nt: TGTGCCAGCAGCTTAAACTATAGGGAGACCCAGTACTTC

d_gene: NA
j_gene: TRBJ1-1
v_gene: TRBV7-2
abundance: many
CDR3aa: CASSPFMNTEAFF
CDR3nt: TGTGCCAGCAGCCCGTTTATGAACACTGAAGCTTTCTTT

d_gene: NA
j_gene: TRBJ2-7
v_gene: TRBV27
abundance: NA
CDR3aa: CASSLKDGFNEQYF
CDR3nt: TGTGCCAGCAGTTTAAAGGACGGATTCAATGAGCAGTACTTC

d_gene: NA
j_gene: TRBJ1-1
v_gene: TRBV20-1
abundance: NA
CDR3aa: CSARQGYTEAFF
CDR3nt: TGCAGTGCTAGACAGGGGTATACTGAAGCTTTCTTT

d_gene: NA
j_gene: TRBJ2-1
v_gene: TRBV6-1
abundance: few
CDR3aa: CASGYKDNEQFF
CDR3nt: TGTGCCAGCGGATACAAGGACAATGAGCAGTTCTTC

d_gene: TRBD1
j_gene: TRBJ2-3
v_gene: TRBV7-9
abundance: NA
CDR3aa: CASSSTGGWGTQYF
CDR3nt: TGTGCCAGCAGCTCTACAGGGGGCTGGGGTACGCAGTATTTT

d_gene: NA
j_gene: TRBJ2-1
v_gene: TRBV12-3/TRBV12-4
abundance: few
CDR3aa: CASSLEGTNEQFF
CDR3nt: TGTGCCAGCAGTTTAGAGGGGACCAATGAGCAGTTCTTC

d_gene: TRBD2
j_gene: TRBJ2-7
v_gene: TRBV7-2
abundance: few
CDR3aa: CASSITSGGFTPLHEQYF
CDR3nt: TGTGCCAGCAGCATAACTAGCGGGGGGTTTACCCCTCTCCACGAGCAGTACTTC

d_gene: NA
j_gene: TRBJ2-2
v_gene: TRBV20-1
abundance: once
CDR3aa: CSASGPPNTGELFF
CDR3nt: TGCAGTGCTAGCGGGCCTCCGAACACCGGGGAGCTGTTTTTT

d_gene: NA
j_gene: TRBJ2-5
v_gene: TRBV27
abundance: NA
CDR3aa: CASSPARGTQYF
CDR3nt: TGTGCCAGCAGTCCCGCCCGGGGGACCCAGTACTTC

d_gene: NA
j_gene: TRBJ2-7
v_gene: TRBV5-1
abundance: NA
CDR3aa: CASQNLDTSSYEQYF
CDR3nt: TGCGCCAGCCAAAACCTGGACACAAGCTCCTACGAGCAGTACTTC

d_gene: NA
j_gene: TRBJ1-1
v_gene: TRBV29-1
abundance: NA
CDR3aa: CSVEEGQVEGTEAFF
CDR3nt: TGCAGCGTTGAAGAGGGGCAGGTAGAGGGAACTGAAGCTTTCTTT